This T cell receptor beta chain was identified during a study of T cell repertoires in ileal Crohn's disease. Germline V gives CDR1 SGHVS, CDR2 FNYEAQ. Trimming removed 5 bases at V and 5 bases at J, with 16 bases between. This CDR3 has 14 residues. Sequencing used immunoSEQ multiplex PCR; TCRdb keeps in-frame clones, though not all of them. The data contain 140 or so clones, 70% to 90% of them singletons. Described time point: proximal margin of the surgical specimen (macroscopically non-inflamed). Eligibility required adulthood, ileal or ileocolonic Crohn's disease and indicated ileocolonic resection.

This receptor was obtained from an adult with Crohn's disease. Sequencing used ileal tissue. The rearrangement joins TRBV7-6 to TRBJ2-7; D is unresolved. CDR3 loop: CASSPQGLFNEQYF. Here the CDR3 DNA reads TGTGCCAGCAGCCCCCAAGGGCTTTTCAACGAGCAGTACTTC. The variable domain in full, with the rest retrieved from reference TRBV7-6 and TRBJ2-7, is GAGVSQSPRYKVTKRGQDVALRCDPISGHVSLYWYRQALGQGPEFLTYFNYEAQQDKSGLPNDRFSAERPEGSISTLTIQRTEQRDSAMYRCASSPQGLFNEQYFGPGTRLTVT.